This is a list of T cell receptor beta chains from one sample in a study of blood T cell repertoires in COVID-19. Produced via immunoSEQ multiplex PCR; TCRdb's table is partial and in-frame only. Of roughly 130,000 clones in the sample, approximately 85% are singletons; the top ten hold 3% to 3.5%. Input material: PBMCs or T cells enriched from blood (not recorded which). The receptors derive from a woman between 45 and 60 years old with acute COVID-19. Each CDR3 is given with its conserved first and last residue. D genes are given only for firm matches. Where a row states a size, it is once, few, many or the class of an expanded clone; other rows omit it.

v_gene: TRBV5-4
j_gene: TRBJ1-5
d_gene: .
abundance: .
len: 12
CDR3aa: CASSGGLWPQHF
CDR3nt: TGTGCCAGCAGTGGGGGCCTTTGGCCCCAGCATTTT

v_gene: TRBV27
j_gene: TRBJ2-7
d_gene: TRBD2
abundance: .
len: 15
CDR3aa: CAPRELAGFLAEQYF
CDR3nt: TGTGCCCCTCGTGAACTAGCGGGATTTCTCGCCGAGCAGTACTTC

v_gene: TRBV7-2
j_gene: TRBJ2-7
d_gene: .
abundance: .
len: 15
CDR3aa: CASSASGYVSYEQYF
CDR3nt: TGTGCCAGCAGCGCGAGCGGTTACGTCTCCTACGAGCAGTACTTC

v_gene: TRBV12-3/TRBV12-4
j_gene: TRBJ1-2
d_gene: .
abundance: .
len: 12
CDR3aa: CAIEFRGGGYTF
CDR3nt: TGTGCCATCGAGTTTCGAGGGGGTGGCTACACCTTC

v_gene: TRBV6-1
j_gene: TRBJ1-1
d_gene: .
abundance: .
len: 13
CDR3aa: CASSDQGRFEAFF
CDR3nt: TGTGCCAGCAGTGACCAGGGTAGATTTGAAGCTTTCTTT

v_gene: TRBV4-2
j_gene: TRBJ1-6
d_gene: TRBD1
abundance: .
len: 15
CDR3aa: CASSLRDRGHSPLHF
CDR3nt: TGTGCCAGCAGCCTGAGGGACAGGGGGCATTCACCCCTCCACTTT

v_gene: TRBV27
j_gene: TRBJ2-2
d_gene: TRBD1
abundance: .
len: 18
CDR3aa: CASSSLTGVLKFPGELFF
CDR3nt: TGTGCCAGCAGTTCCCTAACAGGGGTCCTAAAGTTTCCCGGGGAGCTGTTTTTT

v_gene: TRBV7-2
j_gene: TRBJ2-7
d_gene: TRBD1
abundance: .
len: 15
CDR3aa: CASSLVRDRANEQYF
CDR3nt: TGTGCCAGCAGCTTAGTACGGGACAGGGCCAACGAGCAGTACTTC

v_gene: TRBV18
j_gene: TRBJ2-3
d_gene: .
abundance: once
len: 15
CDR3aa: CASSDGRGSGDTQYF
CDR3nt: TGTGCCAGCTCTGATGGAAGGGGGAGTGGAGATACGCAGTATTTT

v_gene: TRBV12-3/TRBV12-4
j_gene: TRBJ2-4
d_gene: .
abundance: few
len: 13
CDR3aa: CASSPTGNGIQYF
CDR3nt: TGTGCCAGCAGTCCTACAGGGAACGGCATTCAGTACTTC

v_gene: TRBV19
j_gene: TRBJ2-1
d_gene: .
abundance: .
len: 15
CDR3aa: CANTTSARARDEQFF
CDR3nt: TGTGCCAATACCACGAGCGCGAGGGCTCGGGATGAGCAGTTCTTC

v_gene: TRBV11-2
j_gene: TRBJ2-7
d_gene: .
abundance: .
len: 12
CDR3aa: CASSPPYYEQYF
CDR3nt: TGTGCCAGCAGCCCCCCCTACTACGAGCAGTACTTC

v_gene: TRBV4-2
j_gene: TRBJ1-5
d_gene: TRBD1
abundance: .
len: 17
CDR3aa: CASSTRRMDRVKQPQHF
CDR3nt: TGTGCCAGCAGCACCCGAAGGATGGACAGGGTGAAACAGCCCCAGCATTTT

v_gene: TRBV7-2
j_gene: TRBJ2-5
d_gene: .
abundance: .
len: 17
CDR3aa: CASSLVSGPGVSETQYF
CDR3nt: TGTGCCAGCAGCTTAGTCTCTGGACCAGGGGTCAGTGAGACCCAGTACTTC

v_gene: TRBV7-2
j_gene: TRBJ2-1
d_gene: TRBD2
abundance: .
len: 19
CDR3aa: CASSGGREAPLPSYNEQFF
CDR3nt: TGTGCCAGCAGCGGAGGGCGGGAGGCCCCGTTGCCCTCCTACAATGAGCAGTTCTTC

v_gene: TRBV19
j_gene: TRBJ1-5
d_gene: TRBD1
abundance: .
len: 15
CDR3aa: CASSIGTGGHQPQHF
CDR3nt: TGTGCCAGTAGTATTGGGACAGGGGGCCATCAGCCCCAGCATTTT

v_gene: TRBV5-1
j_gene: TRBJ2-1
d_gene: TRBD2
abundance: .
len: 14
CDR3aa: CASSGTSAYNEQFF
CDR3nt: TGCGCCAGCAGCGGAACTAGCGCGTACAATGAGCAGTTCTTC

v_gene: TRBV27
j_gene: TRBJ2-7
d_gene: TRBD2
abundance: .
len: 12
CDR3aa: CASRREVGFQYF
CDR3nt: TGTGCCAGCAGGCGGGAGGTTGGATTCCAGTACTTC

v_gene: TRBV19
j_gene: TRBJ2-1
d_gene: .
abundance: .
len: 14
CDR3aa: CAASSSGDYNEQFF
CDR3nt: TGTGCCGCTTCCAGCTCCGGGGACTACAATGAGCAGTTCTTC

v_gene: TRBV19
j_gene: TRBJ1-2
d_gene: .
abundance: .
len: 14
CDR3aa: CASTQGGANYGYTF
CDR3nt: TGTGCCAGCACCCAGGGAGGGGCCAACTATGGCTACACCTTC

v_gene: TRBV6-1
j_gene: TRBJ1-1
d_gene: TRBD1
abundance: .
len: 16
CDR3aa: CASSEAGQGRNTEAFF
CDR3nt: TGTGCCAGCAGTGAAGCGGGACAGGGAAGGAACACTGAAGCTTTCTTT

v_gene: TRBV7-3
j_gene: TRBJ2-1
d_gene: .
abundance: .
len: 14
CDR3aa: CASSLTGSTNEQFF
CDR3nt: TGTGCCAGCAGCTTAACCGGGTCTACCAATGAGCAGTTCTTC

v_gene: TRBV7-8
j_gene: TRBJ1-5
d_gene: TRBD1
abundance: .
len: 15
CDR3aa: CASSLGTGDNQPQHF
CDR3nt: TGTGCCAGCAGCTTAGGTACAGGGGACAATCAGCCCCAGCATTTT

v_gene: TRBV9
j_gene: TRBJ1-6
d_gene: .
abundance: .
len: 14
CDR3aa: CASSASVENSPLHF
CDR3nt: TGTGCCAGCAGCGCAAGTGTGGAGAATTCACCCCTCCACTTT

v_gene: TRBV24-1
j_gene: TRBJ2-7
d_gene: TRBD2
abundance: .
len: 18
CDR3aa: CATSDFPTPGTSCYEQYF
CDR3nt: TGTGCCACCAGTGATTTTCCCACTCCCGGGACTAGCTGCTACGAGCAGTACTTC

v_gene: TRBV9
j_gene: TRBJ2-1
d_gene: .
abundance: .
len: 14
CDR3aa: CASSVGGRYNEQFF
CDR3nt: TGTGCCAGCAGCGTTGGGGGGAGGTACAATGAGCAGTTCTTC

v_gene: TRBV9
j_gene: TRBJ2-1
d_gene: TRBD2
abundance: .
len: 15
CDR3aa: CASAPSGSSYNEQFF
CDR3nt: TGTGCCAGCGCCCCAAGCGGGAGCTCCTACAATGAGCAGTTCTTC

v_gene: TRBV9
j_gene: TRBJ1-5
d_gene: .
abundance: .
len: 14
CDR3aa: CASSQGTGNQPQHF
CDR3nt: TGTGCCAGCAGCCAGGGCACCGGCAATCAGCCCCAGCATTTT

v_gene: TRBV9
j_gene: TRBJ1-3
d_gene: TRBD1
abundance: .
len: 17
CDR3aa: CASSVTPGGGSGNTIYF
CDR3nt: TGTGCCAGCAGCGTCACACCAGGGGGCGGCTCTGGAAACACCATATATTTT

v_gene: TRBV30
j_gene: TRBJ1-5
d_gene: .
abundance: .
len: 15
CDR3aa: CAWSEGWGSNQPQHF
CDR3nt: TGTGCCTGGTCGGAGGGCTGGGGTAGCAATCAGCCCCAGCATTTT

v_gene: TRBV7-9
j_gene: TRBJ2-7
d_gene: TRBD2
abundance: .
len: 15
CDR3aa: CASSPSGGGLDEQYF
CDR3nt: TGTGCCAGCAGCCCCTCGGGGGGGGGACTAGACGAGCAGTACTTC

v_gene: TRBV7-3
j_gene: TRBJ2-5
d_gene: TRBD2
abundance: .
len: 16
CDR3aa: CASSLLAGKSQETQYF
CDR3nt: TGTGCCAGCAGCCTTCTAGCGGGGAAATCCCAAGAGACCCAGTACTTC

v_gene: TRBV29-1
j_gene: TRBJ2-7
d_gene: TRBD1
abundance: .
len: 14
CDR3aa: CSVEDGQGVYEQYF
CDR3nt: TGCAGCGTTGAAGACGGACAGGGGGTTTACGAGCAGTACTTC

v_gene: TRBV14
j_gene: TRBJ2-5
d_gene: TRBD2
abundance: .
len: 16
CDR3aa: CASSPGTTGNQETQYF
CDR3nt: TGTGCCAGCAGCCCCGGGACTACGGGGAACCAAGAGACCCAGTACTTC

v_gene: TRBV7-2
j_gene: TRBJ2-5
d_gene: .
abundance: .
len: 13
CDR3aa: CASSPRFQETQYF
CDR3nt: TGTGCCAGCAGTCCCAGGTTCCAAGAGACCCAGTACTTC

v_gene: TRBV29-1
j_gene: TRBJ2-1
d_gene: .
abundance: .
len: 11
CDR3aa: CSGWQGREQFF
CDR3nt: TGCAGCGGGTGGCAGGGTCGGGAGCAGTTCTTC

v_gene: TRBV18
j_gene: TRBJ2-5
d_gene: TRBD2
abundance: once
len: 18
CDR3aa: CASSPTGGSGSDQETQYF
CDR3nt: TGTGCCAGCTCACCTACCGGAGGTAGCGGGAGCGACCAAGAGACCCAGTACTTC

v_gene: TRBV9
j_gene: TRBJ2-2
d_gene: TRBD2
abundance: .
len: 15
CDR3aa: CASSVSGTYTGELFF
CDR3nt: TGTGCCAGCAGCGTTAGCGGGACCTACACCGGGGAGCTGTTTTTT

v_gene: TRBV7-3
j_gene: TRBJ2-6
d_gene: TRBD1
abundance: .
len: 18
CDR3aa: CASSPGQGSTAGANVLTF
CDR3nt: TGTGCCAGCAGCCCAGGACAGGGATCCACCGCTGGGGCCAACGTCCTGACTTTC

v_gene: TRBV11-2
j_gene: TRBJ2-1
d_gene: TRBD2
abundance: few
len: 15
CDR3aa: CASSLASGVRYEQFF
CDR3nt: TGTGCCAGCAGCTTAGCTAGCGGGGTTAGGTATGAGCAGTTCTTC

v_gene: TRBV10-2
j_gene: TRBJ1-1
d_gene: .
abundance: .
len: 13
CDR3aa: CASSDRGNTEAFF
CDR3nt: TGCGCCAGCAGTGACAGGGGGAACACTGAAGCTTTCTTT

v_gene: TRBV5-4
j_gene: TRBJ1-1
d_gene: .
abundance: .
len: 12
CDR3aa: CASTDLNTEAFF
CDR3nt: TGTGCCAGTACAGATTTGAACACTGAAGCTTTCTTT

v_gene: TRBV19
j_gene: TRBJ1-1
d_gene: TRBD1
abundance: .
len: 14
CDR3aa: CASSLQGAKTEAFF
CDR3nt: TGTGCCAGTAGTTTACAGGGGGCGAAAACTGAAGCTTTCTTT

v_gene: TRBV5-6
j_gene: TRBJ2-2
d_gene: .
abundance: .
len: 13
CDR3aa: CASSVLNTGELFF
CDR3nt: TGTGCCAGCAGCGTCCTGAACACCGGGGAGCTGTTTTTT

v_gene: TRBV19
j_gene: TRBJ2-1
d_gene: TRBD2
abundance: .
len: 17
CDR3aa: CASSIGTSGRAWHEQFF
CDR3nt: TGTGCCAGTAGTATAGGGACTAGCGGGAGGGCCTGGCATGAGCAGTTCTTC

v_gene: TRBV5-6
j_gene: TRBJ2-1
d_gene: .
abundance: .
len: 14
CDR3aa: CASSLRGSYNEQFF
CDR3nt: TGTGCCAGCAGCTTGCGCGGATCCTACAATGAGCAGTTCTTC

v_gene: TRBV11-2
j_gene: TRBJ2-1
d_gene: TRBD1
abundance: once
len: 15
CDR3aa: CASRAGGQGSNEQFF
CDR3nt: TGTGCCAGCAGAGCCGGGGGACAGGGAAGCAATGAGCAGTTCTTC

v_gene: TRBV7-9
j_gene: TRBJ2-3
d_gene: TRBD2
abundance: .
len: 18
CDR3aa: CASSLVDAGGMNVDTQYF
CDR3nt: TGTGCCAGCAGCTTAGTGGATGCGGGAGGGATGAATGTCGATACGCAGTATTTT

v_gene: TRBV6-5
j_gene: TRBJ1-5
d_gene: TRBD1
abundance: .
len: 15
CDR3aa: CASSYSRQGNQPQHF
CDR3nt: TGTGCCAGCAGTTACTCCCGACAGGGGAATCAGCCCCAGCATTTT